Listed below are T cell receptor beta chains from one sample, sequenced in a study of immune evolution from preneoplasia to lung adenocarcinoma. Some clones are missing from TCRdb's copy, which holds only in-frame ones; the method was immunoSEQ multiplex PCR. The sample includes about 6,300 clones, roughly 76% seen only once; the top ten take approximately 12%. The material sequenced was FFPE minimally invasive lung adenocarcinoma tissue. The receptors were gathered from a person aged 70 to 85 with lung adenocarcinoma. CDR3s include the opening cysteine and the closing phenylalanine or tryptophan. D genes are given only for firm matches. For some rows the clone size is stated as once, few or many, or as a class when expanded; others skip it.

size,J,V,D,CDR3,DNA
.,TRBJ1-1,TRBV5-1,TRBD1,CASSLQGAANTEAFF,TGCGCCAGCAGCTTACAGGGGGCCGCGAACACTGAAGCTTTCTTT
.,TRBJ2-7,TRBV5-6,.,CASSLSHRLEASPNEQYF,TGTGCCAGCAGCTTGTCCCATCGACTCGAGGCTAGTCCGAACGAGCAGTACTTC
.,TRBJ2-1,TRBV5-8,TRBD2,CASSFGLADTNEQFF,TGTGCCAGCAGCTTCGGACTAGCGGATACCAATGAGCAGTTCTTC
.,TRBJ2-1,TRBV7-6,.,CASSLAWGASPYNEQFF,TGTGCCAGCAGCTTAGCCTGGGGGGCTAGCCCCTACAATGAGCAGTTCTTC
.,TRBJ2-7,TRBV6-1,.,CASNPGRSSYEQYF,TGTGCCAGCAACCCAGGCCGGAGCTCCTACGAGCAGTACTTC
few,TRBJ2-3,TRBV6-5,TRBD2,CASRGGAVDTQYF,TGTGCCAGCCGCGGGGGGGCGGTAGATACGCAGTATTTT
.,TRBJ1-5,TRBV28,.,CASSLSMAGNQPQHF,TGTGCCAGCAGTTTATCCATGGCTGGCAATCAGCCCCAGCATTTT
.,TRBJ2-7,TRBV5-1,.,CASRMSPLSSSYEQYF,TGCGCCAGCAGAATGAGTCCCCTCTCGAGCTCCTACGAGCAGTACTTC
once,TRBJ1-5,TRBV6-1,.,CASSEAGGYNQPQHF,TGTGCCAGCAGTGAAGCGGGGGGGTACAATCAGCCCCAGCATTTT
few,TRBJ2-3,TRBV30,.,CACTAGGTDTQYF,TGTGCCTGTACGGCAGGGGGCACAGATACGCAGTATTTT
.,TRBJ2-3,TRBV5-1,.,CASSSWVGVADTQYF,TGCGCCAGCAGCAGTTGGGTTGGCGTGGCAGATACGCAGTATTTT
.,TRBJ1-2,TRBV19,.,CASSIVNRYYGYTF,TGTGCCAGTAGTATAGTAAACAGATACTATGGCTACACCTTC
.,TRBJ1-6,TRBV5-1,.,CASSLETDNSPLHF,TGCGCCAGCAGCTTGGAGACAGACAATTCACCCCTCCACTTT
.,TRBJ1-1,TRBV18,TRBD1,CASRDRGGTEAFF,TGTGCCAGCCGGGACAGGGGTGGGACTGAAGCTTTCTTT
.,TRBJ1-2,TRBV19,TRBD1,CASSIAQGSYTF,TGTGCCAGTAGTATAGCACAGGGGAGCTACACCTTC
medium-sized,TRBJ1-5,TRBV2,TRBD1,CASREDRGTGGPQHF,TGTGCCAGCAGAGAGGACAGGGGGACTGGTGGGCCCCAGCATTTT
.,TRBJ1-1,TRBV5-6,.,CASSSGTYEAFF,TGTGCCAGCAGTTCCGGGACCTATGAAGCTTTCTTT
.,TRBJ2-5,TRBV27,.,CASSLGRQGRGETQYF,TGTGCCAGCAGTTTAGGACGGCAGGGGCGGGGTGAGACCCAGTACTTC
.,TRBJ2-3,TRBV27,.,CASSILGGTQYF,TGTGCCAGCAGTATCCTCGGGGGTACGCAGTATTTT
.,TRBJ2-7,TRBV4-1,.,CASSQDGRFYEQYF,TGCGCCAGCAGCCAAGACGGCAGGTTCTACGAGCAGTACTTC
few,TRBJ1-4,TRBV28,.,CASGGRIFEKLFF,TGTGCCAGTGGGGGAAGGATTTTTGAAAAACTGTTTTTT
.,TRBJ1-3,TRBV18,.,CASSPRMGPNSGNTIYF,TGTGCCAGCTCACCACGTATGGGACCCAACTCTGGAAACACCATATATTTT
.,TRBJ1-5,TRBV19,.,CASSIIGSSNQPQHF,TGTGCCAGTAGTATTATAGGGTCCAGCAATCAGCCCCAGCATTTT
.,TRBJ1-2,TRBV7-2,.,CASSLDRAGYTF,TGTGCCAGCAGCTTAGACAGGGCTGGCTACACCTTC
.,TRBJ2-1,TRBV15,.,CATGMPNEQFF,TGTGCCACCGGTATGCCGAATGAGCAGTTCTTC
.,TRBJ1-2,TRBV19,.,CASSIESAFGRKNYGYTF,TGTGCCAGTAGTATAGAAAGTGCTTTTGGGCGGAAGAACTATGGCTACACCTTC
once,TRBJ2-7,TRBV9,.,CASSFQTEGEQYF,TGTGCCAGCAGCTTTCAGACAGAGGGCGAGCAGTACTTC
.,TRBJ1-2,TRBV7-9,.,CASSLGTYGYTF,TGTGCCAGCAGCTTAGGGACATATGGCTACACCTTC
.,TRBJ2-1,TRBV19,TRBD1,CASSRQGWGYNEQFF,TGTGCCAGTAGCAGACAGGGGTGGGGATACAATGAGCAGTTCTTC
.,TRBJ2-7,TRBV11-1,TRBD1,CASSRNRDRGHYEQYF,TGTGCCAGCAGCAGAAACCGGGACAGGGGACACTACGAGCAGTACTTC
.,TRBJ1-4,TRBV28,.,CASSLGSAPNEKLFF,TGTGCCAGCAGTTTGGGGAGTGCGCCTAATGAAAAACTGTTTTTT
.,TRBJ1-4,TRBV11-2,.,CASSLISGRSLEKLFF,TGTGCCAGCAGCTTAATATCGGGCAGGTCACTTGAAAAACTGTTTTTT